Sequencing of this T cell receptor beta chain was carried out in a study of glioma-infiltrating T cells. For the study at large: Blood libraries targeted roughly 4.5- to 10-fold coverage of about a million T cells.

This clonotype is a singleton in its sample. Germline V gene sequence: CDR1 SEHNR, CDR2 FQNEAQ (reference sequence). The junction had 10 bases not matched to a gene; V was cut back by 0 bases and J by 4 bases. CDR3 length: 18 amino acids. Amplification of TCR alpha and beta CDR3 regions from RNA used iRepertoire nested multiplex PCR. MiXCR, run by TCRdb on the multiplex PCR reads, gives a single entry per CDR3 protein. The table has more than 300,000 distinct CDR3 sequences, 41% seen once. This chain connects TRBV7-9 to TRBJ2-2; 8 positions match TRBD2. The TCR comes from a human donor with low-grade glioma or glioblastoma, undergoing nonglioma brain surgery, or in good health (not recorded which). Sequenced sample: glioma tissue, nonneoplastic brain tissue, or PBMCs (not recorded which). CDR3 sequence (DNA): TGTGCCAGCAGCTTAGCGATGGGGAGCGGGAGAATCACCGGGGAGCTGTTTTTT. The encoded protein is CASSLAMGSGRITGELFF.